One and the same sample provided the 6 T cell receptor beta chains below, sequenced in a study of yellow fever vaccine responses in identical twins (dated by TCRdb to 2017 to 2018). Library generation was performed with RT-PCR. TCRdb lists the instrument as Illumina HiSeq 2500. Starting from the raw public reads, TCRdb applied fastp trimming at Q25, assembled clones with MiXCR and retained in-frame beta chains. Each entry merges the rows of one CDR3 protein and shows their most common DNA and genes. This sample gives approximately 15,000 distinct CDR3 sequences in total; around 84% of them show up just once. The ten largest clones take up roughly 2% of the sample. The material was T cells from blood (PBMCs), unsorted or a sorted subset (not recorded which), obtained before or after yellow fever vaccination (not recorded which). The receptors were sampled from a woman between 18 and 29 years old who received the yellow fever vaccine. Donor details come from another sample of the same person, matched by shared clones.

The chain carries TRBV2 and TRBJ2-2, with TRBD2 as a possible D gene (5 bases). Per germline, CDR1 SNHLY and CDR2 FYNNEI. Trimming removed 9 bases at V and 4 bases at J, with 15 bases between. The CDR3 is made up of 14 amino acids. The CDR3 DNA is TGTGCCAGTGGAGCATCGAGGGCCACCGGGGAGCTGTTTTTT. Translating gives CASGASRATGELFF.

The CDR3 loop reads CASSGGISPSYEQYF. CDR3 DNA sequence: TGTGCCAGCAGTGGGGGTATAAGCCCTTCCTACGAGCAGTACTTC. The J gene is TRBJ2-7, the V gene TRBV25-1; D not certain. Germline lookup yields CDR1 MGHDK and CDR2 SYGVNS. The CDR3 runs 15 residues. Trimming pared 4 bases from V and 1 base from J, leaving 14 bases between.

This rearrangement joins TRBV2 to TRBJ2-4; D is ambiguous. Germline V gene lookup returns CDR1 SNHLY and CDR2 FYNNEI. V gave up 2 bases and J gave up 0 bases, with 8 bases separating them. The CDR3 runs 15 residues. CDR3: CASSEPPRAKNIQYF. The CDR3 DNA reads TGTGCCAGCAGTGAACCCCCTAGAGCCAAAAACATTCAGTACTTC.

This chain joins TRBV5-6 and TRBJ2-7; D might be TRBD1 (5 bases). The CDR3 length is 15 residues. In germline, CDR1 is SGHDT, CDR2 YYEEEE. Trimming removed 0 bases from V and 6 bases from J, with 16 bases in between. For the CDR3, the DNA is TGTGCCAGCAGCTTGGTCCCAGGGAATCTCGGCGAGCAGTACTTC. This codes for CASSLVPGNLGEQYF.

The V call is TRBV11-2, the J call TRBJ1-1, with D perhaps TRBD1 (6 bases). V lost 2 bases to trimming and J lost 3 bases, with 7 bases between them. Per germline, CDR1 SGHAT and CDR2 FQNNGV. CDR3 length: 13 amino acids. The CDR3 DNA reads TGTGCCAGCAGCTTACAGGGGTACACTGAAGCTTTCTTT. Its protein is CASSLQGYTEAFF.

This rearrangement joins TRBV5-1 to TRBJ2-3; D is perhaps TRBD1 (6 bases). This CDR3 is built from 15 residues. V was trimmed by 5 bases and J by 4 bases, leaving 17 bases between them. Germline lookup yields CDR1 SGHRS and CDR2 YFSETQ. CDR3 amino acids: CASSIQGGGADTQYF. CDR3 in DNA: TGCGCCAGCAGTATACAGGGTGGAGGCGCAGATACGCAGTATTTT.